Detailed here is one T cell receptor (beta chain). In this sample, this clone turned up once. The antigen it recognizes is unknown. Per-nucleotide qualities are absent, and no much larger clonotype sits a single base away. The protocol used for the library was the immunoSEQ multiplex PCR assay. The multiplex PCR relied on a mix of 60 forward primers for TCR Vbeta segments and 13 reverse primers for TCR Jbeta segments. Amplification of the CDR3 region of rearranged TCR beta genes was performed with a multiplex PCR assay on genomic DNA. Amplified TCR beta libraries were sequenced as 87-base-pair reads on the Illumina HiSeq System. Per the authors' processing: Across the roughly 600 repertoires, a later analysis counted roughly 77 million unique TCR beta chains, 9.5 million to 13 million of which were shared by at least two donors. Raw reads were error-corrected and collapsed into unique sequences with a nearest-neighbor algorithm that merged closely related sequences to remove PCR and sequencing errors. CDR3 sequences were aligned to IMGT reference sequences to assign V, D and J gene segments. Each retained sequence needed at least a six-nucleotide match to both a V gene segment and a J gene segment. Rearrangements were classified as productive when the CDR3 lacked stop codons and remained in frame with V and J, and all other rearrangements were classified as non-productive. Following IMGT convention, CDR3 was defined as the stretch from the second conserved V-encoded cysteine to the conserved J-encoded phenylalanine. The earlier analysis of about 570 of the donors excluded any sequence lacking an unambiguous match to a single V gene segment. In an earlier analysis of almost 600 of the donors, a V segment was called functional when productive rearrangements were above 56.7%, and segregating when the standard deviation between donors exceeded 5%. A statistical classification framework was built for diagnosing cytomegalovirus status from the catalog of TCR beta chain sequences. A later analysis assigned V and J genes by comparing TCR nucleotide sequences with IMGT/GENE-DB human TR gene sequences. In a later analysis, CDR3 sequences and most-parsimonious VDJ recombination scenarios were assigned using the TCRdist pipeline. A later analysis defined each TCR beta chain by its CDR3 amino acid sequence plus V-gene family, and excluded reads lacking a unique V-gene family. As a way to deal with suspected cross-contamination and a sequencing artifact, a later analysis dropped hundreds of nucleotide sequences that were highly shared and had low generation probability. In a later analysis, a clonal expansion index for each public chain was calculated from normalized within-repertoire ranks of inferred template counts. In a later analysis, generation probabilities were computed with a VDJ recombination model fitted to out-of-frame rearrangements, and the resulting probabilities were checked against IGoR. In a later analysis, TCR-TCR, TCR-HLA and TCR-CMV co-occurrence was scored with hypergeometric tests, and a repertoire-size bias correction was applied to TCR pairs. To estimate false discovery rates, a later analysis permuted the HLA or CMV assignments 20 times. In a later analysis, co-occurring TCRs were grouped using DBSCAN, with TCRdist sequence similarity added in when clustering inside HLA-allele-positive subsets. Co-occurrence clustering excluded repertoires with fewer than 30,000 or more than 120,000 public chains, plus five with anomalous nucleotide sharing. Here the immuneACCESS table is served through TCRdb, limited to in-frame sequences with V and J called. Missing clones are a known gap in these copies; in checked studies unresolved V genes cover under half, and the rest lacks a known reason. V and J calls and clone size are those listed in that table; D and trimming were worked out from the DNA. This sample is represented by some 190,000 clones; around three quarters of them were singletons. The ten largest clones capture 1.6% of the sample.

This sample stems from a study of cytomegalovirus exposure and HLA in healthy donors (dated by TCRdb to about 2017). Turning to the overall study: An earlier analysis of 587 of the donors reported about 250 Gb of sequence data and roughly 110 million unique TCR beta sequences from about 180 million T cells. Roughly 300 gigabases of sequencing data and 80 million or so unique TCR sequences were included in an early release covering under 650 HLA-typed donors. Among the roughly 390 genotyped donors, around 81% belonged to the genetic ancestry cluster associated with self-reported Caucasian donors. The study aimed to test whether cataloging public T cell receptors could reveal signatures of past pathogen exposure. Using immunosequencing, the study profiled T cell repertoires from about 610 subjects and related those repertoires to cytomegalovirus serostatus. Besides the first cohort of roughly 660 subjects, a separate validation cohort made up of over a hundred different subjects was used. To predict cytomegalovirus infection status, the study combined high-throughput TCR immunosequencing, statistical association of individual TCRs with disease status, and machine learning. In a later analysis, previously published TCR beta repertoires from hundreds of donors were re-analyzed and high-resolution HLA genotyping was added so that TCR occurrence patterns could be studied. Rather than drawing on any new phenotypic data, the later analysis identified candidate immune exposures from TCR beta sequences and the way those sequences occurred across donors. In an earlier analysis of roughly 540 of the donors, high-throughput TCR beta sequencing was used to judge whether each TCR beta V gene segment behaved as functional or pseudogenic. Donor age, sex, ethnicity and CMV serostatus were collected together with the repertoire data. In a later genetic analysis, genome-wide SNP genotypes for about 65% of the roughly 670 donors were used, and that subset was treated as a discovery cohort. Every discovery cohort repertoire had been produced on one sequencing platform. Both class I and class II loci were covered by HLA typing, at four-digit resolution. The number of donors typed differed by locus, with about 620-630 for A, B, C, DRB1 and DQB1, around 560 for DQA1, over 600 for DPA1, and 400 to 490 for DPB1. Roughly 5 DR-DQ haplotypes were handled as single units for association and clustering, since linkage in the cohort was strong. Across about 380 genotyped donors of the cohort, an average of approximately 240,000 unique TCR beta nucleotide sequences per donor were sequenced, and roughly a sixth of those sequences were non-productive. General study outcomes and caveats: A later analysis found that most CMV-associated TCR beta chains appeared HLA-restricted, with HLA associations seemingly driven largely by CMV exposure. A later analysis reported that several top co-occurrence clusters appeared linked to parvovirus B19, influenza, CMV and Epstein-Barr virus. Because HLA typing was missing for some donors at each locus, association tests included only the typed subset. In a later analysis, TCR association rates were found to vary across HLA loci, with the most associated TCRs seen for DRB1 alleles and the fewest for HLA-C alleles. A cluster of highly shared sequence variants was judged likely to be a technical artifact of the sequencing pipeline. Broadly in line with IMGT annotations, most TCR beta V segments showed up in productive rearrangements about 87% or about 30% of the time in an earlier analysis of 587 of the donors. In a later genetic analysis, a missense DCLRE1C variant was associated with V-gene and J-gene trimming of TCR beta chains, and the association was replicated in an independent cohort. In the study, around 150 TCR beta chains were listed as associated with cytomegalovirus. A few of the identified cytomegalovirus-associated TCR beta chains were confirmed in vitro to be specific for cytomegalovirus antigens. A later analysis associated about 17,000 TCR beta sequences with specific HLA alleles at a false discovery rate of 0.05. The only immune exposure information available for the cohort was CMV serostatus. While some public TCRs were present in many individuals, most TCR sequences turned up only very rarely across donors. A later analysis found that HLA-associated TCR beta chains were more clonally expanded and had lower generation probabilities than equally common non-associated chains. When HLA alleles, especially DR and DQ, strongly co-occurred, TCR associations were difficult to assign to individual alleles. In this cohort, only TCR beta chains were sequenced, and detectable features were limited by the absence of alpha or paired-chain data. A further reported finding was that TCR beta sequences accurately predicted the HLA-A and HLA-B alleles for most subjects in the first cohort. Correlated functional status among segregating V segments might reflect linkage disequilibrium, but an unknown experimental factor could not be ruled out. Some IMGT-functional V segments, including TRBV6-2 and TRBV6-3, could not be distinguished by the 87-base-pair reads and were therefore excluded. The earlier analysis of 587 of the donors excluded 15 to 20 rarely observed V segments, including chromosome 9 orphons, because counts were too low. According to a later genetic analysis, donors in an Asian-associated ancestry cluster had fewer N-insertions in productive TCRs than the approximately 700-donor mean. Presence/absence analyses assumed roughly uniform sequencing depth across donors, an assumption that may not hold. Cytomegalovirus status was reported to be diagnosed by the classifier with high specificity and sensitivity in both the original and validation cohorts. According to the authors, the approach could potentially be generalized to other disease states and immunological phenotypes.

V was cut back by 0 bases and J by 5 bases, leaving a gap of 7 bases between them. Its CDR3 holds 13 amino acids, cysteine through phenylalanine. Kept here is only the CDR3 DNA, which spans 39 bases and is read in frame from base 1. Looking up the germline V gene yields CDR1 SGHVS and CDR2 FNYEAQ. In total, fewer than 750 healthy bone marrow donors made up the cohort. At the time of sampling, every cohort member was nominally healthy, though immune exposures that went unrecorded were likely present. The donor tested CMV seronegative and was one of the 352 seronegative cohort members. Every donor gave a peripheral blood sample, and the peripheral blood mononuclear cells from that sample were used for TCR beta sequencing. The Qiagen DNeasy Blood Extraction Kit was used to extract genomic DNA from the blood cell samples.

What was sequenced was PBMCs. This receptor was identified in a woman under 30 in good health and CMV-seronegative. Here the chain combines TRBV7-6 and TRBJ2-5; TRBD1 is a weak D gene call, 6 bases matching. In nucleotide form, the sequence is TGTGCCAGCAGCTTAGCTACAGGGGAGACCCAGTACTTC. Its protein reads: CASSLATGETQYF. Reference TRBV7-6 and TRBJ2-5 proteins supply the regions before and after the CDR3; the full variable domain is: GAGVSQSPRYKVTKRGQDVALRCDPISGHVSLYWYRQALGQGPEFLTYFNYEAQQDKSGLPNDRFSAERPEGSISTLTIQRTEQRDSAMYRCASSLATGETQYFGPGTRLLVL.